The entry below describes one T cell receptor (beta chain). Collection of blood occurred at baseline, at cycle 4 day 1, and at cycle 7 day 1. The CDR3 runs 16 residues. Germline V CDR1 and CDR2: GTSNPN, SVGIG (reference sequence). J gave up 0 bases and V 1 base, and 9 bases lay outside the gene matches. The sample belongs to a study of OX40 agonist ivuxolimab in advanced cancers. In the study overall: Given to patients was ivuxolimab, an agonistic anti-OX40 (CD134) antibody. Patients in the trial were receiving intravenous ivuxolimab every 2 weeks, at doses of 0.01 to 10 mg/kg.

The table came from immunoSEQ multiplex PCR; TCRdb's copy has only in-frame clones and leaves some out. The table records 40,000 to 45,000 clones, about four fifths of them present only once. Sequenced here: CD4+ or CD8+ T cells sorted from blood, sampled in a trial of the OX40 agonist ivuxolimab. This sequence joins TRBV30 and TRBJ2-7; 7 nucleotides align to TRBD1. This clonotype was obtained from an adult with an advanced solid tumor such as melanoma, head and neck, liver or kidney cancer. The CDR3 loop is CAWSGGQRTNSYEQYF. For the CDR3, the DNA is TGTGCCTGGAGTGGGGGACAGAGAACAAACTCCTACGAGCAGTACTTC.